What follows are 9 T cell receptor beta chains derived from one specimen sequenced in a study of blood T cell repertoires in COVID-19. Method: immunoSEQ multiplex PCR; TCRdb's copy keeps in-frame clones and lacks some. Among some 270,000 clones listed, over 75% were seen once. The sample comprised peripheral blood. The receptors originated from an older woman with acute or convalescent COVID-19.

V is TRBV5-1 and J is TRBJ2-5; D remains ambiguous. Trimming took 0 bases from V and 2 from J, leaving 8 bases between them. CDR3 size: 14 residues. Germline V gives CDR1 SGHRS, CDR2 YFSETQ. The CDR3 spells CASSLGGLQETQYF. The CDR3 region has the DNA TGCGCCAGCAGCTTGGGAGGTTTACAAGAGACCCAGTACTTC.

Of note for this clone: A junction end diverges from the germline sequence, so it may reflect a read error. This sequence joins TRBV2 and TRBJ2-1; 7 bases map to TRBD2. CDR1 is SNHLY and CDR2 is FYNNEI in the germline V gene. CDR3 size: 11 residues. The CDR3 nucleotides are TGTGCCAGCAGTGTCCAGGCGGGAGCACTCTTC. This encodes CASSVQAGALF.

The chain joins TRBV6-2 or TRBV6-3 to TRBJ2-6, with a possible D match to TRBD2 (6 bases). Trimming removed 3 bases from V and 2 bases from J, with 11 bases in between. Per the germline V gene, CDR1 is MNHEY and CDR2 is SVGEGT. This CDR3 has 16 amino acids. CDR3 loop: CASSYPRETGANVLTF. As DNA, the CDR3 is TGTGCCAGCAGTTATCCTCGGGAGACTGGGGCCAACGTCCTGACTTTC.

This rearrangement joins TRBV7-3 to TRBJ2-2; 9 nucleotides line up with TRBD1. The CDR3 contains 16 residues. Germline-derived CDR1 and CDR2 are SGHTA and FQGTGA. The V gene end was trimmed by 5 bases and the J gene end by 4 bases; junction bases not matched to a gene: 8. The CDR3 nucleotides read TGTGCCAGCAGCCGTCCGGGACAGGGTGGCACCGGGGAGCTGTTTTTT. Protein sequence: CASSRPGQGGTGELFF.

The chain is built from TRBV2 and TRBJ2-7; TRBD1 aligns across 7 bases. The CDR3 length is 14 residues. The trim removed 6 bases at V and 0 bases at J, leaving 5 bases unmatched. CDR1 and CDR2 (germline): SNHLY, FYNNEI. The CDR3 DNA follows: TGTGCCAGCAGGGGGGACAGAAGCTCCTACGAGCAGTACTTC. It codes for CASRGDRSSYEQYF.

Concerning this clone itself: Different DNA sequences within this sample yield the same CDR3. The chain uses TRBV5-1 and TRBJ1-6, with a possible D match to TRBD1 (6 bases). Per germline, CDR1 SGHRS and CDR2 YFSETQ. Trimming took 0 bases from V and 6 from J, leaving 10 bases between them. The CDR3 is made up of 15 amino acids. The CDR3 reads CASSLGRGGNSPLHF. In nucleotides, the CDR3 is TGCGCCAGCAGCTTGGGTAGGGGGGGTAATTCACCCCTCCACTTT. Looking up the rest from reference TRBV5-1 and TRBJ1-6 gives the full variable domain: KAGVTQTPRYLIKTRGQQVTLSCSPISGHRSVSWYQQTPGQGLQFLFEYFSETQRNKGNFPGRFSGRQFSNSRSEMNVSTLELGDSALYLCASSLGRGGNSPLHFGNGTRLTVT.

The V call is TRBV5-6, the J call TRBJ2-3; D may be TRBD2 (6 bases). V gave up 2 bases and J gave up 4 bases, with 17 bases separating them. The CDR3 loop spans 16 amino acids. Germline CDR1 reads SGHDT; CDR2 reads YYEEEE. CDR3 DNA: TGTGCCAGCAGCTTTCGGCGGCGGGACCCCTCAGATACGCAGTATTTT. Its protein product is CASSFRRRDPSDTQYF. Complete variable domain (other parts from reference TRBV5-6 and TRBJ2-3): DAGVTQSPTHLIKTRGQQVTLRCSPKSGHDTVSWYQQALGQGPQFIFQYYEEEERQRGNFPDRFSGHQFPNYSSELNVNALLLGDSALYLCASSFRRRDPSDTQYFGPGTRLTVL.

In the case of this clone: The same CDR3 arises from other DNA sequences in this sample as well. The V gene is TRBV3-1 (or the pseudogene TRBV3-2), the J gene TRBJ1-1; D ambiguous. Between the trimmed V and J ends, which lost 4 bases and 2 bases, there was a span of 8 bases. Germline V gives CDR1 LGHDT, CDR2 YNNKEL (reference sequence). CDR3 length: 13 amino acids. The CDR3 sequence: CASSPRENTEAFF. The CDR3 coding sequence is TGTGCCAGCAGCCCGAGGGAAAACACTGAAGCTTTCTTT.

V is TRBV11-2 and J is TRBJ1-6, with a weak D call TRBD1 (5 bases). V was cut by 1 base and J by 10 bases, with 23 bases left in between. The CDR3 has 18 amino acids. The germline V gene encodes CDR1 SGHAT and CDR2 FQNNGV. This CDR3 is CASSLGLWGGTYFSPLHF. The CDR3 region has the DNA TGTGCCAGCAGCTTAGGCCTATGGGGGGGTACTTACTTCTCACCCCTCCACTTT.